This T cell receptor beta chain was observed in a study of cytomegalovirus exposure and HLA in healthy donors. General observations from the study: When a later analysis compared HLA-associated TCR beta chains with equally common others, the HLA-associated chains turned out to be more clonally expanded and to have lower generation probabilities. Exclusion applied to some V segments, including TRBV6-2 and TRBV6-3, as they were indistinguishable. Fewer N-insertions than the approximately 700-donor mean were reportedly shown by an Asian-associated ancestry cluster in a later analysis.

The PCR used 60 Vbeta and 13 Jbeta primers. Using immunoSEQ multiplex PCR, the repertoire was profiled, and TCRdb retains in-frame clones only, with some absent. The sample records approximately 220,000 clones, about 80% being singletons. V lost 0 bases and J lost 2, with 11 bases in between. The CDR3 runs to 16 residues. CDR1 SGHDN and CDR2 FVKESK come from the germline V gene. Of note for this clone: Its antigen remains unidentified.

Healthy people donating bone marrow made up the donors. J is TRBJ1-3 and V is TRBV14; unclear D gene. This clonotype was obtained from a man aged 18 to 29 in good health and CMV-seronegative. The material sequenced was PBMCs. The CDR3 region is CASSQDGRTAGNTIYF. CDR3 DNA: TGTGCCAGCAGCCAAGATGGTAGGACTGCTGGAAACACCATATATTTT.